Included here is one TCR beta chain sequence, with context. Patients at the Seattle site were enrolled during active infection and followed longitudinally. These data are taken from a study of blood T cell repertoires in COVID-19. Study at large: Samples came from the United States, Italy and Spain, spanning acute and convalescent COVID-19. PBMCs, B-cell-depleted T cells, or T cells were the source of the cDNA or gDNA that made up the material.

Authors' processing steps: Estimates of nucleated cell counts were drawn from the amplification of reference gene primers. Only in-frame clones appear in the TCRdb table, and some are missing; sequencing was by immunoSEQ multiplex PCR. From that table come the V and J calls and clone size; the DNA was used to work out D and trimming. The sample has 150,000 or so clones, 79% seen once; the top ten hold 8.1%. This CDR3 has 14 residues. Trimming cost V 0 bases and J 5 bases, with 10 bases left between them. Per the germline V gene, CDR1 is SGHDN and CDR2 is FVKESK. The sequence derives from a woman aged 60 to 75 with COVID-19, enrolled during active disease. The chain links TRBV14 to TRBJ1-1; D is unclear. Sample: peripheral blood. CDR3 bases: TGTGCCAGCAGCCAAGATTGGGCGTGGACTGAAGCTTTCTTT. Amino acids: CASSQDWAWTEAFF.